This TCR beta chain was found in a study of blood T cell repertoires in COVID-19. Study as a whole: T cells, B-cell-depleted T cells, or PBMCs provided the cDNA or gDNA that served as material.

The age range of participants was about 18 to 89 years, with residence in more than 20 US areas. Participant reports of clinical history set cohort assignment. Cohort 3 donors counted as recovered after two negative PCRs, clearance, or resolved symptoms. There are 13 residues in the CDR3. Trimming stripped 8 bases from V and 8 bases from J, with 18 bases between. Profiled with immunoSEQ multiplex PCR; TCRdb holds only in-frame clones, not every one. The table shows 150,000 or so clones, with roughly 78% occurring only once. The chain is built from TRBV12-3 or TRBV12-4 and TRBJ1-2, with a tentative D call TRBD1 (6 bases). This clonotype was sampled from a woman aged 50 to 60 who had recovered from COVID-19. The source material was PBMCs or T cells enriched from blood (not recorded which). The CDR3 protein is CASYTGTLGGYTF. CDR3 coding DNA: TGTGCCAGCTATACCGGGACACTCGGAGGCTACACCTTC.